This T cell receptor (beta chain) appears in the sequencing data of a study of liver allograft versus peripheral blood T cells. For the study at large: Intrahepatic T cell receptor repertoires from transplanted livers were compared against repertoires in recipients' peripheral blood. Points from the study as a whole: Intragraft T cell receptor repertoires of liver allografts were reportedly distinct from those in peripheral blood.

This CDR3 comprises 14 residues. CDR1 LNHNV and CDR2 YYDKDF come from the germline V gene (reference sequence). Trimming shortened V by 2 bases and J by 4 bases, and 11 bases separated the two germline ends. Each CDR3 protein gets one entry after TCRdb re-called the reads with MiXCR. The sample lists about 12,000 distinct CDR3 sequences; roughly 28% were seen once. With regard to this clonotype: Its specificity is unknown.

The receptor comes from a human patient who had a liver transplant. Some T cells may be the graft donor's. J is TRBJ1-2 and V is TRBV15, with a possible D match to TRBD1 (5 bases). The CDR3 region is CATSRTGAFYGYTF. The CDR3 nucleotides read TGTGCCACCAGCAGAACAGGAGCCTTCTATGGCTACACCTTC.